These 13 T cell receptor beta chains were sequenced from one sample in a study of identical twins. TCRdb reprocessed the 5' RACE reads with MiXCR, giving one entry per CDR3 protein. The sample holds 1.5 million to 2 million distinct CDR3 sequences; about 32% are singletons and the top ten take more than 0.25%. Sequenced input: cord blood. The receptors derive from a newborn girl in good health.

This rearrangement joins TRBV5-6 to TRBJ1-4; D unresolved. The germline gives CDR1 SGHDT, CDR2 YYEEEE. This CDR3 region has 15 residues. V was trimmed by 1 base and J by 2 bases, leaving 9 bases between them. The CDR3 sequence is CASSLRYSTNEKLFF. For the CDR3, the DNA is TGTGCCAGCAGCTTGCGGTATTCGACTAATGAAAAACTGTTTTTT.

This clonotype is a singleton in its sample. One junction end disagrees with the germline gene, perhaps due to a read error. The chain combines TRBV12-3 or TRBV12-4 with TRBJ2-7, with 7 bases identical to TRBD1. CDR3 size: 16 residues. The CDR3 here is CAGSLRMTGTVNEQYF. The CDR3 nucleotides are TGTGCCGGCAGTCTCCGGATGACCGGGACAGTAAACGAGCAGTACTTC.

To note about this clonotype: The junction shows a germline mismatch at one end, possibly a read error. The chain joins TRBV28 to TRBJ2-4; no clear D gene. The DNA end favors TRBJ2-5, so the J call may be wrong. From germline, CDR1 is MDHEN and CDR2 SYDVKM. The CDR3 is made up of 13 amino acids. In nucleotides, the CDR3 is TGTGCCAACAGTTTAATTGGTCAGGAGACCCAGTACTTC. Protein: CANSLIGQETQYF.

The table lists this clonotype with a few counts. This rearrangement joins TRBV20-1 to TRBJ1-5, with D perhaps TRBD1 (5 bases). CDR1 and CDR2 from the germline V gene are DFQATT and SNEGSKA (reference sequence). Trimming took 6 bases from V and 4 from J, leaving 28 bases between them. The length of the CDR3 is 18 residues. In nucleotides, the CDR3 is TGCAGTGCCCACGAAGAGGACTCGGGACCGACAGAGAATCAGCCCCAGCATTTT. Encoded protein: CSAHEEDSGPTENQPQHF.

The V and J genes are TRBV20-1 and TRBJ2-7; D tentatively reads TRBD1 or TRBD2 (6 bases each). This CDR3 spans 20 amino acids. The germline V gene has CDR1 DFQATT and CDR2 SNEGSKA (reference sequence). Trimming shortened V by 6 bases and J by 3 bases, and 36 bases separated the two germline ends. The CDR3 DNA follows: TGCAGTGCAAGGCCCCCCGCGGGGACAAACATTTTCCCCTTCTTCTACGAGCAGTACTTC. This codes for CSARPPAGTNIFPFFYEQYF.

The chain links TRBV28 to TRBJ2-3; D remains ambiguous. V was cut by 5 bases and J by 8 bases, with 20 bases left in between. Germline V gene lookup returns CDR1 MDHEN and CDR2 SYDVKM. The CDR3 is 15 amino acids. The CDR3 protein is CASSPTAIIQATQYF. DNA for the CDR3: TGTGCCAGCAGTCCAACGGCTATTATCCAAGCTACGCAGTATTTT.

Concerning this clonotype itself: The CDR3 end shows no conserved phenylalanine or tryptophan, and so a read error is likely. The chain joins TRBV6-1 to TRBJ1-1; D is unresolved. The V gene's germline CDR1 is MNHNS and CDR2 SASEGT. Trimming removed 0 bases at V and 5 bases at J, with 13 bases between. The CDR3 is 15 amino acids. The CDR3 DNA sequence: TGTGCCAGCAGTGAAGCTTTAGGAACGGGAACTGAAGCTTTCCTT. Its translation is CASSEALGTGTEAFL.

This chain joins TRBV7-9 and TRBJ2-5; no clear D. CDR1 is SEHNR, CDR2 FQNEAQ, per germline (reference sequence). V was clipped by 5 bases and J by 2 bases, with 9 bases between them. This CDR3 has 13 residues. DNA for the CDR3: TGTGCCAGCAGCCCGGCGTCTCAAGAGACCCAGTACTTC. As protein: CASSPASQETQYF.

This clonotype was seen a single time. The rearrangement uses TRBV7-9 and TRBJ2-1, with 8 bases that match TRBD1. The better agreement between TRBJ2-7 and the DNA end casts doubt on the J call. CDR3 length: 14 residues. Germline values: CDR1 SEHNR, CDR2 FQNEAQ (reference sequence). The chain's CDR3 is CASSLADRGHEQYF. The CDR3 DNA reads TGTGCCAGCAGCTTAGCCGACAGGGGACACGAGCAGTACTTC.

Turning to this clonotype: This may arise from a read error, as a much more abundant clone is one base away. This sequence joins TRBV7-8 and TRBJ2-5; 14 nucleotides align to TRBD2. Trimming cost V 1 base and J 11 bases; bases outside gene matches: 15. Germline V lookup: CDR1 SGHVS, CDR2 FQNEAQ. This CDR3 region has 18 residues. The CDR3 sequence is CASSLVGLAGVSWNEQYF. The CDR3 nucleotides are TGTGCCAGCAGCTTAGTGGGACTAGCGGGAGTTTCTTGGAATGAGCAGTACTTC. The complete variable domain, with remaining parts taken from reference TRBV7-8 and TRBJ2-5, reads GAGVSQSPRYKVAKRGQDVALRCDPISGHVSLFWYQQALGQGPEFLTYFQNEAQLDKSGLPSDRFFAERPEGSVSTLKIQRTQQEDSAVYLCASSLVGLAGVSWNEQYFGPGTRLLVL.

The rearrangement links TRBV3-1 to TRBJ1-3, with D unresolved. Germline CDR1 LGHDT, CDR2 YNNKEL (reference sequence). This CDR3 region has 15 residues. V was trimmed by 3 bases and J by 4 bases, leaving 13 bases between them. The CDR3 sequence is CASSHWGGRGNTIYF. The CDR3 bases are TGTGCCAGCAGCCATTGGGGTGGAAGGGGAAACACCATATATTTT. Variable domain in full (rest from reference TRBV3-1 and TRBJ1-3): DTAVSQTPKYLVTQMGNDKSIKCEQNLGHDTMYWYKQDSKKFLKIMFSYNNKELIINETVPNRFSPKSPDKAHLNLHINSLELGDSAVYFCASSHWGGRGNTIYFGEGSWLTVV.

Details on this clonotype: Its ends do not fully match the called genes, so a read error is possible. V and J are TRBV10-2 and TRBJ2-1, with 7 bases fitting TRBD2. Matching the DNA end better, TRBJ2-7 makes the J call doubtful. Per the germline V gene, CDR1 is WSHSY and CDR2 is SAAADI. This CDR3 is built from 17 residues. Here the CDR3 DNA reads TGCGCCAGCAGCGAGTCGATGGCTAGCGGCGCCTACAATGAGCAGTACTTC. Its translation is CASSESMASGAYNEQYF.

This clonotype was found a few times. The V call is TRBV4-2, the J call TRBJ2-1; 11 positions match TRBD2. There are 15 residues in the CDR3. Trimming at V came to 6 bases and at J to 4 bases, leaving 5 bases not matched to a gene. Germline V gene sequence: CDR1 LGHNA, CDR2 YNFKEQ. The CDR3 bases are TGTGCCAGCAGGCTGACTAGCGGGGAATACAATGAGCAGTTCTTC. This translates into CASRLTSGEYNEQFF.